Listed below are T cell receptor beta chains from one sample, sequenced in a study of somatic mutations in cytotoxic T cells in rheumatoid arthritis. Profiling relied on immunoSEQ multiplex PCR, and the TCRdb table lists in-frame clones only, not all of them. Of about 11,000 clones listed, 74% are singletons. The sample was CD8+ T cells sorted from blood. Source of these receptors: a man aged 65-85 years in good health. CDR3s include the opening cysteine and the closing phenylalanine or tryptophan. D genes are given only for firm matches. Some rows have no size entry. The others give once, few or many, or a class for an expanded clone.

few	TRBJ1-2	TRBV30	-	TGTGCCTGGAGGTCCGGGACACATAACTATGGCTACACCTTC	CAWRSGTHNYGYTF
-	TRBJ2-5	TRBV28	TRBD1	TGTGCCAGCAGTTTTCTTACCGGACAGGCGTCCCAAGAGACCCAGTACTTC	CASSFLTGQASQETQYF
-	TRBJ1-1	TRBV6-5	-	TGTGCCAGCAGTTACTATGGGGACACTGAAGCTTTCTTT	CASSYYGDTEAFF
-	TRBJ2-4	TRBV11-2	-	TGTGCCAGCATCTCCGAACTAACCAACATTCAGTACTTC	CASISELTNIQYF
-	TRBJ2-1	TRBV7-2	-	TGTGCCAGCAGCTTGATTGGGGAAGGGGGGTTCTACAATGAGCAGTTCTTC	CASSLIGEGGFYNEQFF
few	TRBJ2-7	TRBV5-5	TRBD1	TGTGCCAGCAGCTTGGCATCACAGGGGGTCTCCTACGAGCAGTACTTC	CASSLASQGVSYEQYF
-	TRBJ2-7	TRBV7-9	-	TGTGCCAGCAGCAAGTCCTACGAGCAGTACTTC	CASSKSYEQYF
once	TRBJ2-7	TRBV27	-	-	CASSSGQGRYEQYF
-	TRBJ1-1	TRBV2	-	TGTGCCAGCAGTGAACGGAGAGGGACGGGCACTGAAGCTTTCTTT	CASSERRGTGTEAFF
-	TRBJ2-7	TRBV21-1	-	TGTGCCAGCAGCTCCCCGGGACAGGGGTTAGTTGAACCCTACGAGCAGTACTTC	CASSSPGQGLVEPYEQYF
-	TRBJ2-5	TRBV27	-	TGTGCCAGCAGTCCCCCTGGTCAGACCCAGTACTTC	CASSPPGQTQYF
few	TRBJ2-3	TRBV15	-	TGTGCCACCAGCAGATTCAGGGGCATGAGTGCAGATACGCAGTATTTT	CATSRFRGMSADTQYF
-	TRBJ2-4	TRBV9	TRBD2	TGTGCCAGCTCCCACTCATGGGGTAGCGGGGAACCACAGTACTTC	CASSHSWGSGEPQYF
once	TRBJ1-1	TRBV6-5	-	TGTGCCAGCAGCCGCAGGGGAGCGAACACTGAAGCTTTCTTT	CASSRRGANTEAFF
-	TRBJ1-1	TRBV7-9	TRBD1	TGTGCCAGCACCCTGACAGGGGACACTGAAGCTTTCTTT	CASTLTGDTEAFF
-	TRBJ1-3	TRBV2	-	TGTGCCAGCAGTGACAGCCTGGGAGCCCCCTCTGGAAACACCATATATTTT	CASSDSLGAPSGNTIYF
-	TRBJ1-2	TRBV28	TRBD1	TGTGCCAGCAGTGCTGACAGGGGTCAGGGCTATGGCTACACCTTC	CASSADRGQGYGYTF
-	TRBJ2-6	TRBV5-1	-	TGCGCCAGCAGCTTGGGTGGCGGGACCGGGGCCAACGTCCTGACTTTC	CASSLGGGTGANVLTF
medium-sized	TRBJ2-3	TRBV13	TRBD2	TGTGCCAGCAGCTTTCCGGGACTAGCGGGGGAAGATACGCAGTATTTT	CASSFPGLAGEDTQYF
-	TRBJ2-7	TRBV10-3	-	TGTGCCATCAGTGAAAGGAGCCAAGGGATATTGTACGAGCAGTACTTC	CAISERSQGILYEQYF
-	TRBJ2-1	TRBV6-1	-	TGTGCCAGCAGTGGGTGGGGGGGGCTTTACAATGAGCAGTTCTTC	CASSGWGGLYNEQFF
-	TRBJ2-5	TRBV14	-	TGTGCCAGCAGCCAAGATGTGGAAGAGACCCAGTACTTC	CASSQDVEETQYF
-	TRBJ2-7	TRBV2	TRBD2	TGTGCCAGCAGAGGACTAGCGGGAGGGCCCGACGAGCAGTACTTC	CASRGLAGGPDEQYF
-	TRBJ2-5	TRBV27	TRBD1	TGTGCCAGCAGCCACGAGGGACAGGGGATTAGAGAGACCCAGTACTTC	CASSHEGQGIRETQYF
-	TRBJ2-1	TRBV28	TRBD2	TGTGCCAGCAGTGCCCGGACTAGCGGCCTGGGTGAGCAGTTCTTC	CASSARTSGLGEQFF
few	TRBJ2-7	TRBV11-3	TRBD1	TGTGCCAGCAGCCACCGGGACAGACCCTACGAGCAGTACTTC	CASSHRDRPYEQYF
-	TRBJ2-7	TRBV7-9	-	TGTGCCAGCAGCGCGGGCAGCGTATCCTACGAGCAGTACTTC	CASSAGSVSYEQYF
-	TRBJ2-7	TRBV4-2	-	TGTGCCAGCAGCCTCCCGGGCGCCAACGAGCAGTACTTC	CASSLPGANEQYF